This passage covers 7 T cell receptor beta chains from one sample sequenced in a study of T-cell reconstitution after alpha-beta-depleted transplantation in children. Preparation of the TCRbeta library involved a method that used unique molecular identifiers. MiXCR, applied by TCRdb to the PCR reads, yields one record per CDR3 protein. The sample lists 450,000 to 700,000 distinct CDR3 sequences; 25% to 30% were seen once. Sequencing was performed on PBMCs, taken before TCRalphabeta/CD19-depleted stem cell transplant. The receptors shown here come from a boy under three years old with Wiskott-Aldrich syndrome, due to receive a stem cell transplant.

This clonotype was observed a handful of times. J is TRBJ1-6 and V is TRBV7-2, with no clear D. Germline lookup yields CDR1 SGHTA and CDR2 FQGNSA. V was cut by 1 base and J by 7 bases, with 11 bases left in between. The CDR3 extends over 15 amino acids. In DNA, the CDR3 is TGTGCCAGCAGCTTAGACCACCGCATGAATTCACCCCTCCACTTT. Residues: CASSLDHRMNSPLHF.

The chain joins TRBV5-1 to TRBJ1-1; TRBD1 is a possible D gene (5 bases). The CDR3 is made up of 17 amino acids. Deletions cut 0 bases from V and 0 bases from J, with 15 bases between. Germline CDR1 and CDR2: SGHRS and YFSETQ. Here the CDR3 reads CASSLAFGQLMNTEAFF. DNA for the CDR3: TGCGCCAGCAGCTTGGCCTTCGGACAACTTATGAACACTGAAGCTTTCTTT.

This clonotype has only a few counts. This sequence joins TRBV6-2 or TRBV6-3 and TRBJ2-1; tentative D call: TRBD2 (6 bases). Trimming cost V 6 bases and J 7 bases, with 19 bases left between them. The CDR3 runs to 15 residues. The V gene's germline CDR1 is MNHEY and CDR2 SVGEGT. CDR3 coding DNA: TGTGCCAGCAGCCGACTAGATTTCAATACGAATGAGCAGTTCTTC. It specifies CASSRLDFNTNEQFF.

This clonotype has just a few counts. This rearrangement joins TRBV5-1 to TRBJ2-7; 11 bases map to TRBD2. The CDR3 contains 15 residues. After removal of 3 bases from V and 4 bases from J, the junction contained 6 bases not matched to a gene. Per the germline V gene, CDR1 is SGHRS and CDR2 is YFSETQ. The CDR3 DNA follows: TGCGCCAGCAGCTCACCGACTAGCGGGATGTACGAGCAGTACTTC. Translated: CASSSPTSGMYEQYF.

This clonotype was seen at least ten times. CDR3 amino acids: CASSLAADTYEQYF. The CDR3 DNA sequence: TGCGCCAGCAGCTTGGCCGCAGATACCTACGAGCAGTACTTC. The chain carries TRBV5-1 and TRBJ2-7; D gene unclear. The CDR3 has 14 amino acids. CDR1 and CDR2 from the germline V gene are SGHRS and YFSETQ. The V end was cut by 0 bases, the J end by 2 bases, with 9 bases between. Full variable domain (missing parts from reference TRBV5-1 and TRBJ2-7): KAGVTQTPRYLIKTRGQQVTLSCSPISGHRSVSWYQQTPGQGLQFLFEYFSETQRNKGNFPGRFSGRQFSNSRSEMNVSTLELGDSALYLCASSLAADTYEQYFGPGTRLTVT.

This clonotype has a handful of counts. The chain recombines TRBV5-1 with TRBJ2-3; 9 nucleotides align to TRBD2. J was trimmed by 1 base and V by 0 bases; bases with no gene match: 6. CDR1 is SGHRS, CDR2 YFSETQ, per germline. This CDR3 is 17 amino acids long. CDR3 sequence (DNA): TGCGCCAGCAGCTTGGGTGGATTAGCGGGAGGCACAGATACGCAGTATTTT. It yields the protein CASSLGGLAGGTDTQYF.

The V gene is TRBV4-2, the J gene TRBJ1-6; D ambiguous. This CDR3 comprises 16 residues. V lost 0 bases to trimming and J lost 7 bases, with 13 bases between them. Germline CDR1 reads LGHNA; CDR2 reads YNFKEQ. The CDR3 DNA sequence: TGTGCCAGCAGCCAAGATCGGGCCGGGATGAATTCACCCCTCCACTTT. Protein: CASSQDRAGMNSPLHF.